This T cell receptor (beta chain) was retrieved from a study of T cell clones after liver transplantation. Study at large: Third-party-reactive TCRbeta sequences from pre-transplant mixed lymphocyte reactions served as antigen-independent comparators. Standard immunosuppression, with no induction, continued until 12-24 months after transplant.

J gave up 9 bases and V 0 bases, and 9 bases lay outside the gene matches. Germline CDR1 SGHTA, CDR2 FQGNSA. CDR3 length: 16 amino acids. General study results and limits: The donor-reactive repertoire was only partly measurable in two subjects, lacking donor cells. Compared with third party-reactive sequences, donor-reactive ones declined more, independent of withdrawal success.

Only in-frame clones appear in the TCRdb table, and some are missing; sequencing was by immunoSEQ multiplex PCR. This repertoire shows 55,000 to 75,000 clones, 70% to 80% found once; its top ten account for roughly 2.8%. The sample holds a few counts of this clone. Its antigen remains unidentified. The clonotype was recovered from a human patient who received a liver transplant. A share of the T cells may be of graft donor origin. The chain joins TRBV7-2 to TRBJ2-1; 9 nucleotides match TRBD2. This specimen was CD4+ T cells from blood, taken at the approximately 16-month timepoint. The CDR3 nucleotides are TGTGCCAGCAGCTTAGCCATTGCGGGAGGGCTAATTGAGCAGTTCTTC. Translating it yields CASSLAIAGGLIEQFF.